The T cell receptor beta chain described here comes from a study of siplizumab effects on memory and regulatory T cells. On this clone itself: The antigen is unknown.

Whole-study findings and limits: Proliferating Tregs taken from siplizumab cultures were not shown to have a confirmed suppressive function. Naive T cells appeared more diverse than memory cells and seemed to be major alloresponse contributors. Siplizumab conditions gave an average of around 70% Treg-derived mappable alloreactive CD4+ clones, versus roughly 25% for controls.

Here immunoSEQ multiplex PCR was the method, and the copy in TCRdb shows in-frame clones only, minus some. The repertoire holds about 85,000 clones, with about 95% as singletons. CDR3 size: 15 residues. Trimming took off 2 bases at V and 3 bases at J, with 14 bases between the two ends. Germline V CDR1 and CDR2: SGHKS, YYEKEE (reference sequence). This TCR derives from a human donor in good health. The specimen sequenced was CD8+ T cells sorted from blood. This chain connects TRBV5-5 to TRBJ1-2; D gene unclear. CDR3 nucleotides: TGTGCCAGCAGCTTCCCCAGGCCGGTGGACTATGGCTACACCTTC. Amino acids: CASSFPRPVDYGYTF.